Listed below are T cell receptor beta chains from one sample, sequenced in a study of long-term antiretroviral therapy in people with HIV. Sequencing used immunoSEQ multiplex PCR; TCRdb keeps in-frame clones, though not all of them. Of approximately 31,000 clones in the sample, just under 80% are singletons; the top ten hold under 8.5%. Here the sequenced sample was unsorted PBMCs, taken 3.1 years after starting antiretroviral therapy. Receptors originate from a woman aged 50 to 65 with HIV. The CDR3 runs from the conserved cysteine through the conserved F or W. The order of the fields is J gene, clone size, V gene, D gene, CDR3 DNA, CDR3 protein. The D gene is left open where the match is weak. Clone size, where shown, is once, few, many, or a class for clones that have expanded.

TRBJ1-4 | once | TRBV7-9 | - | TGTGCCAGCAGCTTACCATTTTGGACCCCTACAACTAATGAAAAACTGTTTTTT | CASSLPFWTPTTNEKLFF
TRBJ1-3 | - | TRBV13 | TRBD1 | TGTGCCAGCAGCTTACGACAGGGCAATAGGTTGCGAAACACCATATATTTT | CASSLRQGNRLRNTIYF
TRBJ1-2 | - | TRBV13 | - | TGTGCCAGCAGCTTAAGGGACGGTTATGGCTACACCTTC | CASSLRDGYGYTF
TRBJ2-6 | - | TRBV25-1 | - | TGTGCCAGCAGTGAACAGGGTGCAGGGGCCAACGTCCTGACTTTC | CASSEQGAGANVLTF
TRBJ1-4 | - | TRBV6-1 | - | TGTGCCAGCAGTCCAGGCCGGAATGAAAAACTGTTTTTT | CASSPGRNEKLFF
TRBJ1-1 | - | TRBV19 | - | TGTGCCAGTAGGGAAGGGTTTACTGAAGCTTTCTTT | CASREGFTEAFF
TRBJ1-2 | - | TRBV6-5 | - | TGTGCCAGCAGTTACTCGACGGGGGTAGTGGATGGCTACACCTTC | CASSYSTGVVDGYTF
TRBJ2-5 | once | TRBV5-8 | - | TGTGCCAGCAGTTCGGAGACCCAGTACTTC | CASSSETQYF
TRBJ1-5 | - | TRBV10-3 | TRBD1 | TGTGCCATCAGGTCGGGGGGACAGTCTAATCAGCCCCAGCATTTT | CAIRSGGQSNQPQHF
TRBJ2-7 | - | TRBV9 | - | TGTGCCAGCAGCGTAGAGACGGGGGTCTCCTACGAGCAGTACTTC | CASSVETGVSYEQYF
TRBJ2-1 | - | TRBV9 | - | TGTGCCAGCAGCCTTACTAAGGGGCACTACAATGAGCAGTTCTTC | CASSLTKGHYNEQFF
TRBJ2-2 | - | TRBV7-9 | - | TGTGCCAGCAGCTTATCGGCACTCCCCGGGGAGCTGTTTTTT | CASSLSALPGELFF
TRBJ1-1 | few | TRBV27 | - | TGTGCCAGCACCTCACAGGCCGAGGGGACTGAAGCTTTCTTT | CASTSQAEGTEAFF
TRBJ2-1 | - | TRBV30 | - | TGTGCCTGGAATGAGGGGTCTTCCTACAATGAGCAGTTCTTC | CAWNEGSSYNEQFF
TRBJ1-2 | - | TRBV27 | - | TGTGCCAGCAGTTTACAGGGTCGGGGCTATGGCTACACCTTC | CASSLQGRGYGYTF
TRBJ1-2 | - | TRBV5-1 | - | TGCGCCAGCAGCTTGGGTGGTGCATTCCTCTATGGCTACACCTTC | CASSLGGAFLYGYTF
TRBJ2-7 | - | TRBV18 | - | TGTGCCAGCTCACCACCGACAGCCAGGGGCTACGAGCAGTACTTC | CASSPPTARGYEQYF
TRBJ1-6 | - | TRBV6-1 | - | TGTGCCAGCAGTGCAAGGGAGGGTAATTCACCCCTCCACTTT | CASSAREGNSPLHF
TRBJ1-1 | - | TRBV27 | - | TGTGCCAGCAGTTTGCAGGGGAAAAACACTGAAGCTTTCTTT | CASSLQGKNTEAFF
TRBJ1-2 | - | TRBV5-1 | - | TGCGCCAGCAGCTTGGGGCTACCCTATGGCTACACCTTC | CASSLGLPYGYTF
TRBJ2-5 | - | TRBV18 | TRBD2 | TGTGCCAGCTCACCGGGACTAGCGGAGACCCAGTACTTC | CASSPGLAETQYF
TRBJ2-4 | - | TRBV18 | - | TGTGCCAGCTCACCATGGGCAGGGACTCAGTCTCTAGCCAAAAACATTCAGTACTTC | CASSPWAGTQSLAKNIQYF
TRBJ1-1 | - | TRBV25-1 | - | TGTGCCAGCAGTGGCCCAAAGGGGGTAGACACTGAAGCTTTCTTT | CASSGPKGVDTEAFF
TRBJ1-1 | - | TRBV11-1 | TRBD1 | TGTGCCAGCAGCTATCGGACAGGGGTGTCCGGAAATACTGAAGCTTTCTTT | CASSYRTGVSGNTEAFF
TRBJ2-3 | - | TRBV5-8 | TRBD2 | TGTGCCAGCAGCATTGAGGGACTAGCGGGGCCCGGGGATACGCAGTATTTT | CASSIEGLAGPGDTQYF
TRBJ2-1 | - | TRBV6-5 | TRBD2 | TGTGCCAGCAGTTACGCTAGCGGGGGGCCTCAGTTCTTC | CASSYASGGPQFF
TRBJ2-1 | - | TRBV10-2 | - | TGCGCCAGCAGGTCGGGACCCTACAATGAGCAGTTCTTC | CASRSGPYNEQFF
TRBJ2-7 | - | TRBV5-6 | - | TGTGCCAGCAGCTTGTGGGACGCCAGCTCCTACGAGCAGTACTTC | CASSLWDASSYEQYF
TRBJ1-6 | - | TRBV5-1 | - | TGCGCCAGCAGCTCTGATAAGGCAAATTCACCCCTCCACTTT | CASSSDKANSPLHF
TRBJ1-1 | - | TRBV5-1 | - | TGCGCCAGCAGCTTGTCATTCGAGAACACTGAAGCTTTCTTT | CASSLSFENTEAFF
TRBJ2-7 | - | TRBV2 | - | TGTGCCAGCAGGGGGTGGGGTCCCGCTATTGAGCAGTACTTC | CASRGWGPAIEQYF
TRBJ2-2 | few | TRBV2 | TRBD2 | TGTGCCAGCAGATTGACTAGCGGGGGGTCCGGGGAGCTGTTTTTT | CASRLTSGGSGELFF
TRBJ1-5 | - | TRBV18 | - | TGTGCCAGCTCACAGGGGCCGAATCAGCCCCAGCATTTT | CASSQGPNQPQHF
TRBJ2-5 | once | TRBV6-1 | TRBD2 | TGTGCCAGCAGTGAAGCGGGGCTAGCGGGGGCCCAAGAGACCCAGTACTTC | CASSEAGLAGAQETQYF
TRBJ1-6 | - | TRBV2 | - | TGTGCCAGCAGTGCAAGGGGGTCCAATTCACCCCTCCACTTT | CASSARGSNSPLHF
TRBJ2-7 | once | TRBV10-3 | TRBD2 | TGTGCCATCTCTGGCGGGGGACTCACCTACGAGCAGTACTTC | CAISGGGLTYEQYF
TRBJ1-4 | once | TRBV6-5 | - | TGTGCCAGCAAACCCGGGCTCAATGAAAAACTGTTTTTT | CASKPGLNEKLFF
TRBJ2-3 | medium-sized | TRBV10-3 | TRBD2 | TGTGCCATCTCGCGAGCGGGGGGGCTCTGGGATACGCAGTATTTT | CAISRAGGLWDTQYF
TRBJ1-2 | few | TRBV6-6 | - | TGTGCCAGCAGTACCAATGTTGCGAGAGAGGTCTATGGCTACACCTTC | CASSTNVAREVYGYTF
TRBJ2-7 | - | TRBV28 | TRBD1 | TGTGCCAGCAGGACAGGGGAGTACGAGCAGTACTTC | CASRTGEYEQYF